This TCR beta chain derives from a study of OX40 agonist ivuxolimab in advanced cancers. Sequenced by immunoSEQ multiplex PCR; TCRdb stores in-frame clones only, minus some. The table has 50,000 or so clones, approximately 89% seen once. Trimming removed 3 bases from V and 0 bases from J, with 13 bases in between. Germline CDR1 is MGHRA and CDR2 is YSYEKL. This CDR3 is 16 amino acids long. Any history of autoimmune disease or systemic immunosuppression disqualified patients. The sequence was obtained from an adult with an advanced solid tumor such as melanoma, head and neck, liver or kidney cancer. The genes are TRBV4-1 and TRBJ2-3; D might be TRBD2 (7 bases). The sample was CD4+ or CD8+ T cells sorted from blood, taken in a trial of the OX40 agonist ivuxolimab. The CDR3 DNA reads TGCGCCAGCAGCCACCGCGGGGGCTCTAGCACAGATACGCAGTATTTT. Translated: CASSHRGGSSTDTQYF.